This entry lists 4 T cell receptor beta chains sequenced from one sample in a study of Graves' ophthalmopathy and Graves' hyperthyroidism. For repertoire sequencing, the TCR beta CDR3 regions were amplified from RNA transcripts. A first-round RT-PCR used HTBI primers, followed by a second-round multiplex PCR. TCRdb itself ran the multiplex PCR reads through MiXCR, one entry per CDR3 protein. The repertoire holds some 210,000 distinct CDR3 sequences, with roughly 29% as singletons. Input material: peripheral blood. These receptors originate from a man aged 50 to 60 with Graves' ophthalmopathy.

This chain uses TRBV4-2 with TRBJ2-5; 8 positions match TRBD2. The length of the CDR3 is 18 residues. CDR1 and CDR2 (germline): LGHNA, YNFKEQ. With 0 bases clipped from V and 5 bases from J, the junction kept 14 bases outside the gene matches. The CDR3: CASSQDLPRWAGGETQYF. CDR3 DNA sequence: TGTGCCAGCAGCCAAGATCTCCCCCGTTGGGCGGGAGGTGAGACCCAGTACTTC.

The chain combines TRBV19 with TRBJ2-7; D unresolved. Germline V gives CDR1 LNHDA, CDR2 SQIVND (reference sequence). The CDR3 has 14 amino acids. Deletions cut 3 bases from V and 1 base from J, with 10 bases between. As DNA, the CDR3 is TGTGCCAGTAGTATCGCCGGAGCTTCCTACGAGCAGTACTTC. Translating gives CASSIAGASYEQYF.

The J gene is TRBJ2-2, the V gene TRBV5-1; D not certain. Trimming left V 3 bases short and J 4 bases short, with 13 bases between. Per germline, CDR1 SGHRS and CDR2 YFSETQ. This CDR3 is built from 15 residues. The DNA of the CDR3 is TGCGCCAGCAGCTCTGACTTAGCCGGCACCGGGGAGCTGTTTTTT. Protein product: CASSSDLAGTGELFF.

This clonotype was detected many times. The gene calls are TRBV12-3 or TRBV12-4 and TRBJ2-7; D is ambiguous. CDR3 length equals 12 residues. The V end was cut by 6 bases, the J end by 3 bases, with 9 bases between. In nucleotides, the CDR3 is TGTGCCAGCAGCCGTAATCGCTACGAGCAGTACTTC. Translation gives CASSRNRYEQYF.